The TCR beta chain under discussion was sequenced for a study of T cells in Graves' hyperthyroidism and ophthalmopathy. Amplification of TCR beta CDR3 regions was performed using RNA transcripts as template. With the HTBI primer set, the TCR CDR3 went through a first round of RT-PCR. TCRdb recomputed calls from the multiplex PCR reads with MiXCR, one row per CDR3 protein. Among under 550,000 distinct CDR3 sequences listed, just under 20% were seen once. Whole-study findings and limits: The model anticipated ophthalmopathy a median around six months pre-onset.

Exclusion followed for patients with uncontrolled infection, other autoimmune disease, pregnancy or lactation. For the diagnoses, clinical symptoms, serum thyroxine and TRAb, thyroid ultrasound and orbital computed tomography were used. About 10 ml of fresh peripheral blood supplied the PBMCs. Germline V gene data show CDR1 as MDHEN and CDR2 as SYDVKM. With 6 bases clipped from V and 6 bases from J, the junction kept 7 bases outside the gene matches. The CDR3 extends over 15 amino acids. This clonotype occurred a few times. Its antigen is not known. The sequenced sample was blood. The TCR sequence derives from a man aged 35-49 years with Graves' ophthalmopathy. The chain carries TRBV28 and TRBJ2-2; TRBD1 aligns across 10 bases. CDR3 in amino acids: CASRMTGGASGELFF. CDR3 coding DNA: TGTGCCAGCAGAATGACAGGGGGCGCATCCGGGGAGCTGTTTTTT.